This TCR beta chain was profiled in a study of T cells in Graves' hyperthyroidism and ophthalmopathy. Study-wide results and caveats: Among thyroid clonotypes expanded above 0.001, most also appeared in blood.

V was clipped by 4 bases and J by 7 bases; unmatched bases: 12. This CDR3 contains 16 residues. The germline gives CDR1 SEHNR, CDR2 FQNEAQ (reference sequence). TCR beta CDR3 regions were amplified from RNA. HTBI primers drove first-round RT-PCR of the TCR CDR3. One entry per CDR3 protein results from TCRdb running MiXCR on the multiplex PCR reads. This table holds 600,000 to 900,000 distinct CDR3 sequences, about 17% found once. Absence of ophthalmopathy progression within 18 months defined stable Graves' hyperthyroidism. Exclusion criteria comprised uncontrolled infection, other autoimmune disease, pregnancy or lactation. From more than 9 ml of fresh peripheral blood, PBMCs were isolated. This clonotype was counted ten times or more. Its antigen is not identified.

Sequenced: blood. This chain connects TRBV7-9 to TRBJ2-4; 8 nucleotides match TRBD1. This sequence was found in a man younger than 35 with Graves' hyperthyroidism. The CDR3 spells CASSSGGASPSNIQYF. CDR3 coding DNA: TGTGCCAGCAGCTCAGGGGGCGCTTCCCCGTCCAACATTCAGTACTTC.